This entry concerns a single T cell receptor beta chain. The antigen is undetermined. The patients all showed relapse after autologous stem cell transplantation, while their brentuximab vedotin exposure varied. Assay used: immunoSEQ multiplex PCR; TCRdb lists only in-frame clones, some missing. The table lists approximately 30,000 clones, less than 90% of them singletons. This sample was taken from a study of PD-1 blockade in classical Hodgkin lymphoma. Study outcomes and limitations: The causes of the repertoire differences, possibly disease activity or prior therapy, remain undefined.

Sample: peripheral blood mononuclear cells (PBMCs), taken before the second cycle of nivolumab. The sequence was collected from a human donor with classical Hodgkin lymphoma.

The CDR3 DNA follows: TGTGCCAGCAGCTTAGGCCTGTCCTACAATGAGCAGTTCTTC. Protein sequence: CASSLGLSYNEQFF. The chain has TRBV7-2 and TRBJ2-1; D gene unclear. From germline, CDR1 is SGHTA and CDR2 FQGNSA. The CDR3 has 14 residues. Trimming stripped 1 base from V and 1 base from J, with 5 bases between.